This T cell receptor (beta chain) was retrieved from a study of identical twins. Germline lookup yields CDR1 SGDLS and CDR2 YYNGEE. CDR3 size: 13 residues. A remark on this clonotype: At one end, the junction sequence differs from germline, possibly due to a read error.

In TCRdb, the 5' RACE reads were re-called with MiXCR into one record per CDR3 protein. The table records 1.5 million to 2 million distinct CDR3 sequences, around 33% of them present only once. Source material: cord blood. This clonotype was obtained from a newborn girl in good health. The chain uses TRBV9 and TRBJ2-6; D is undetermined. DNA for the CDR3: TGTGCCGGCAGGAGCTCTGGGGCCAACGTCCTGACTTTC. Encoded protein: CAGRSSGANVLTF.